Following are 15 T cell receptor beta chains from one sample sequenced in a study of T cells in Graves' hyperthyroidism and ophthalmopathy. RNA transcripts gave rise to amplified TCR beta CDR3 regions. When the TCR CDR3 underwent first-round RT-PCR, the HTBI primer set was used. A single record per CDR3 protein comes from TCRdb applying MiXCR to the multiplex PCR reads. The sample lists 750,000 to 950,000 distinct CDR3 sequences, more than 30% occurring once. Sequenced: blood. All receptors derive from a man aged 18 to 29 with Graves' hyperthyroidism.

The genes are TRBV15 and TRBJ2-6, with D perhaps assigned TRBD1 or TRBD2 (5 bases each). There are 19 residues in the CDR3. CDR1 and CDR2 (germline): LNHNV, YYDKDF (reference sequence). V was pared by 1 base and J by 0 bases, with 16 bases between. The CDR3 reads CATSRGNRGANSGANVLTF. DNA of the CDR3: TGTGCCACCAGCAGAGGAAATAGGGGAGCTAACTCTGGGGCCAACGTCCTGACTTTC.

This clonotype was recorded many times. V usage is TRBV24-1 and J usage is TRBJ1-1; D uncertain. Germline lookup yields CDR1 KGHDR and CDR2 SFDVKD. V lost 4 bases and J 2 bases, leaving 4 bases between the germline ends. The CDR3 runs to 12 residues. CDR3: CATSEGNTEAFF. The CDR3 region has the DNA TGTGCCACCAGTGAAGGAAACACTGAAGCTTTCTTT.

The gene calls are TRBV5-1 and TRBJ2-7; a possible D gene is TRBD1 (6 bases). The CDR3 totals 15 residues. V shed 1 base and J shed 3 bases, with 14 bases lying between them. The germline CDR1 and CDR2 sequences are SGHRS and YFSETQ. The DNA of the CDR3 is TGCGCCAGCAGCTTGCAAGGACAGTCAGTCTACGAGCAGTACTTC. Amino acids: CASSLQGQSVYEQYF.

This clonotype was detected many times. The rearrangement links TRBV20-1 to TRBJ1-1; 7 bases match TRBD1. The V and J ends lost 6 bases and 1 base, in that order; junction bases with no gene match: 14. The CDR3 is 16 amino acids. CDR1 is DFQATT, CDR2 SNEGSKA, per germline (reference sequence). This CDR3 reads CSALQGRGATNTEAFF. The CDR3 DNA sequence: TGCAGTGCGTTACAGGGGAGGGGGGCGACGAACACTGAAGCTTTCTTT.

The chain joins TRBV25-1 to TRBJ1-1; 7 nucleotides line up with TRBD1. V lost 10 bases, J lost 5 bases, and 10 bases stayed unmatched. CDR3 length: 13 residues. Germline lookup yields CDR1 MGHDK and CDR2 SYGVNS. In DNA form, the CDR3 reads TGTGCCACCTCGACAGGGTTCGATACTGAAGCTTTCTTT. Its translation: CATSTGFDTEAFF.

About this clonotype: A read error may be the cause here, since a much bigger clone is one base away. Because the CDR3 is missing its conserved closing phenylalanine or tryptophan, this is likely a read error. CDR3 region: CASTEGGEAFL. DNA for the CDR3: TGTGCCAGTACCGAGGGGGGGGAAGCTTTCCTT. V gene TRBV19 combines with J gene TRBJ1-1; a weak D match, TRBD1 (6 bases). Looked up from germline, CDR1 is LNHDA and CDR2 is SQIVND (reference sequence). V gave up 7 bases and J gave up 8 bases, with 11 bases separating them. The CDR3 has 11 residues.

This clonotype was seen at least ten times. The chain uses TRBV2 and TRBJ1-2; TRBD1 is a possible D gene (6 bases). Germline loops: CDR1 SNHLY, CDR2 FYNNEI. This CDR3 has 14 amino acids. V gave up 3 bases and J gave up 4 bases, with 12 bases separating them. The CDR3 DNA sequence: TGTGCCAGCAGTGAGGTACAGGGAATCTATGGCTACACCTTC. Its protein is CASSEVQGIYGYTF.

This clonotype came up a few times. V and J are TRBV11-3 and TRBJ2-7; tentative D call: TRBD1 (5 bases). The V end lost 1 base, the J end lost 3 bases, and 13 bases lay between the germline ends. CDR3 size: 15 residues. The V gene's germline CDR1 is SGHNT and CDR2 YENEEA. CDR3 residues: CASSLVAGNIYEQYF. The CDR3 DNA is TGTGCCAGCAGCTTAGTCGCAGGGAATATCTACGAGCAGTACTTC.

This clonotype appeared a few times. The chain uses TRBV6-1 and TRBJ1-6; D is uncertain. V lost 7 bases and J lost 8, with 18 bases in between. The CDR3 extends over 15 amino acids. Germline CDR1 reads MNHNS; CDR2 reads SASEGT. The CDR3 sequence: CASTKQRFSDSPLHF. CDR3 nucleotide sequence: TGTGCCAGCACCAAACAACGCTTTAGCGATTCACCCCTCCACTTT.

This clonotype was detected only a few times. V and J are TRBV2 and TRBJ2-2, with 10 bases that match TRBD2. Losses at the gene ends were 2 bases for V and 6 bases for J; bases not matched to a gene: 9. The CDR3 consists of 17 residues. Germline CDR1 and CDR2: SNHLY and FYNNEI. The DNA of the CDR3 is TGTGCCAGCAGTGAATCCCCTAGCGGGAGAGGTTCCGGGGAGCTGTTTTTT. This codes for CASSESPSGRGSGELFF.

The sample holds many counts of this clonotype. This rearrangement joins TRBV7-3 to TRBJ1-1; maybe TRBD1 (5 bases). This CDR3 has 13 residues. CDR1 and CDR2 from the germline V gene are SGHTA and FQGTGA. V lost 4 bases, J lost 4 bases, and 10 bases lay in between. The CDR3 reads CASSWRDATEAFF. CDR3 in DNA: TGTGCCAGCAGCTGGCGGGACGCCACTGAAGCTTTCTTT.

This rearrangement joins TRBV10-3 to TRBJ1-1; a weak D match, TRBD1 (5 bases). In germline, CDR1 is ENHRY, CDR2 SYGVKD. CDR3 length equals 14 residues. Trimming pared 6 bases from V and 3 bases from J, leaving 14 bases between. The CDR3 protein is CAIRAGMGHTEAFF. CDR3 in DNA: TGTGCCATCAGAGCGGGAATGGGGCACACTGAAGCTTTCTTT.

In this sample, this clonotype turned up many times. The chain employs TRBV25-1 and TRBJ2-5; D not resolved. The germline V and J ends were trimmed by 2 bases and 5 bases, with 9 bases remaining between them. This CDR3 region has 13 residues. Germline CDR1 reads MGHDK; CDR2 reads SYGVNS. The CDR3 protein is CASSEASLETQYF. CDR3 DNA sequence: TGTGCCAGCAGTGAAGCCAGCCTGGAGACCCAGTACTTC.

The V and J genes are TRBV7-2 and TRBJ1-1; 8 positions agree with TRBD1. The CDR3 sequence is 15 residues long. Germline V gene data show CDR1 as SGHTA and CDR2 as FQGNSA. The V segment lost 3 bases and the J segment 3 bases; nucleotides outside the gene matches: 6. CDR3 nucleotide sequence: TGTGCCAGCAGCTTTTCGCCGGGACAGGACACTGAAGCTTTCTTT. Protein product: CASSFSPGQDTEAFF. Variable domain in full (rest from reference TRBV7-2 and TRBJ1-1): GAGVSQSPSNKVTEKGKDVELRCDPISGHTALYWYRQSLGQGLEFLIYFQGNSAPDKSGLPSDRFSAERTGGSVSTLTIQRTQQEDSAVYLCASSFSPGQDTEAFFGQGTRLTVV.

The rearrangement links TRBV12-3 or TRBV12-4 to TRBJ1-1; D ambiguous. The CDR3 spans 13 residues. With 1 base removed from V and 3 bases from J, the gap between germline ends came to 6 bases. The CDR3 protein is CASSLGWDTEAFF. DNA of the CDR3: TGTGCCAGCAGTTTAGGTTGGGACACTGAAGCTTTCTTT.